This TCR beta chain was captured by sequencing in a study of chemoradiotherapy in HPV16-positive cancers. Study-wide background: Candidate HPV-specific clones and shared TCR motifs came from two HPV16-positive patients. General study points: For HPV16-positive patients, expanding HPV-responsive T cells associated with longer recurrence-free survival. HPV-specific T cells were functionally defined from only a couple of HPV16-positive patients. Candidate HPV-specific clones and E7-related TCR motifs grew in tumor during treatment.

From germline, CDR1 is LNHDA and CDR2 SQIVND (reference sequence). The CDR3 contains 14 residues. Trimming removed 4 bases from V and 6 bases from J; junction bases left unmatched: 4. Here immunoSEQ multiplex PCR was the method, and the copy in TCRdb shows in-frame clones only, minus some. The table has fewer than 9,500 clones, roughly four fifths seen once. Details on this clone: The antigen is unknown.

The TCR was taken from a human donor with HPV-associated anogenital cancer. Specimen collection occurred from a patient who underwent chemoradiotherapy. The genes are TRBV19 and TRBJ2-7; 12 nucleotides agree with TRBD1. DNA for the CDR3: TGTGCCAGTAGTACCGGGACAGGGGGCGTCGAGCAGTACTTC. Its translation: CASSTGTGGVEQYF.